The 29 T cell receptor beta chains below come from one sample, sequenced in a study of shared clonotypes between healthy human individuals. Repertoires were generated with immunoSEQ multiplex PCR, while TCRdb's copy carries only in-frame clones and drops some. The sample has roughly 200,000 clones, about 66% seen once. The specimen sequenced was memory CD4+ T cells sorted from blood. Subset here: CD45RA-negative fraction. These receptors were taken from a man between 25 and 39 years old in good health.

The rearrangement uses TRBV27 and TRBJ2-7; D possibly corresponds to TRBD1 (6 bases). This CDR3 comprises 14 residues. V lost 3 bases to trimming and J lost 11 bases, with 20 bases between them. Germline-derived CDR1 and CDR2 are MNHEY and SMNVEV (reference sequence). This chain's CDR3 is CASSFRGGPNVEYF. CDR3 nucleotide sequence: TGTGCCAGCAGTTTCCGAGGGGGACCTAACGTTGAGTACTTC.

This clone was detected a few times. The chain links TRBV6-5 to TRBJ1-2; TRBD1 matches 7 bases. This CDR3 has 14 residues. Germline trimming cut 8 bases from V and 7 bases from J; bases unmatched to any gene: 13. Germline-derived CDR1 and CDR2 are MNHEY and SVGAGI. CDR3 region: CASAPGQSFGGYTF. As DNA, the CDR3 is TGTGCCAGCGCCCCGGGACAGTCGTTCGGTGGCTACACCTTC.

The rearrangement links TRBV11-2 to TRBJ2-7; the D gene is possibly TRBD2 (5 bases). The CDR3 has 15 residues. V was clipped by 8 bases and J by 6 bases, with 23 bases between them. Looked up from germline, CDR1 is SGHAT and CDR2 is FQNNGV. The CDR3 reads CASGPLRGAEFEQYF. The CDR3 DNA reads TGTGCCAGCGGCCCCCTCCGGGGAGCCGAGTTCGAGCAGTACTTC.

This chain joins TRBV7-9 and TRBJ1-2; no clear D gene. CDR3 length: 15 residues. Germline CDR1 reads SEHNR; CDR2 reads FQNEAQ (reference sequence). Deletions cut 3 bases from V and 6 bases from J, with 17 bases between. CDR3 amino acids: CASSLAGAERDGYTF. The CDR3 DNA follows: TGTGCCAGCAGCTTGGCAGGCGCAGAAAGGGATGGCTACACCTTC.

The chain couples TRBV30 to TRBJ1-5, with unresolved D. V was cut by 5 bases and J by 6 bases, with 8 bases left in between. Germline CDR1 is GTSNPN and CDR2 is SVGIG (reference sequence). The length of the CDR3 is 11 residues. CDR3 loop: CAWGSGQPQHF. Written as DNA, the CDR3 is TGTGCCTGGGGAAGCGGTCAGCCCCAGCATTTT. Looking up the rest from reference TRBV30 and TRBJ1-5 gives the full variable domain: SQTIHQWPATLVQPVGSPLSLECTVEGTSNPNLYWYRQAAGRGLQLLFYSVGIGQISSEVPQNLSASRPQDRQFILSSKKLLLSDSGFYLCAWGSGQPQHFGDGTRLSIL.

This chain links TRBV2 with TRBJ1-1; the match to TRBD1 covers 8 bases. V shed 6 bases, J shed 1 base, and the junction held 13 bases outside the gene matches. This CDR3 spans 17 amino acids. Germline V gene data show CDR1 as SNHLY and CDR2 as FYNNEI. The CDR3 DNA reads TGTGCCAGCAGCCCAGCGGGTGGCAGGGGGCAGAACACTGAAGCTTTCTTT. It encodes CASSPAGGRGQNTEAFF.

This clone was observed many times. The chain is built from TRBV4-3 and TRBJ2-7, with 8 bases identical to TRBD2. This CDR3 region has 15 residues. J was trimmed by 5 bases and V by 1 base; bases with no gene match: 7. Per germline, CDR1 LGHNA and CDR2 YSLEER. Here the CDR3 DNA reads TGCGCCAGCAGCCAAGGAAGGGGACTAGTAGACGAGCAGTACTTC. The encoded protein is CASSQGRGLVDEQYF.

The chain carries TRBV11-2 and TRBJ2-3, with D unresolved. The CDR3 is made up of 14 amino acids. Germline assignment: CDR1 SGHAT and CDR2 FQNNGV. The V end lost 5 bases, the J end lost 2 bases, and 11 bases lay between the germline ends. The chain's CDR3 is CASSRSPLTDTQYF. CDR3 sequence (DNA): TGTGCCAGCAGCCGTTCTCCGCTCACAGATACGCAGTATTTT. Full variable domain (rest looked up from reference TRBV11-2 and TRBJ2-3): EAGVAQSPRYKIIEKRQSVAFWCNPISGHATLYWYQQILGQGPKLLIQFQNNGVVDDSQLPKDRFSAERLKGVDSTLKIQPAKLEDSAVYLCASSRSPLTDTQYFGPGTRLTVL.

The chain joins TRBV7-8 to TRBJ2-1; D call uncertain. Deletions cut 2 bases from V and 12 bases from J, with 11 bases between. There are 12 residues in the CDR3. From germline, CDR1 is SGHVS and CDR2 FQNEAQ. This chain's CDR3 is CASSLTVSRQFF. The CDR3 DNA sequence: TGTGCCAGCAGCTTAACCGTTAGTAGGCAGTTCTTC.

This sequence joins TRBV5-1 and TRBJ2-2, with D tentatively TRBD2 (6 bases). Looked up from germline, CDR1 is SGHRS and CDR2 is YFSETQ. CDR3 length equals 14 residues. V lost 4 bases to trimming and J lost 4 bases, with 11 bases between them. This CDR3 reads CASSNRLGTGELFF. CDR3 DNA: TGCGCCAGCAGCAACCGACTAGGCACCGGGGAGCTGTTTTTT. Supplemented by reference TRBV5-1 and TRBJ2-2, the full variable domain reads KAGVTQTPRYLIKTRGQQVTLSCSPISGHRSVSWYQQTPGQGLQFLFEYFSETQRNKGNFPGRFSGRQFSNSRSEMNVSTLELGDSALYLCASSNRLGTGELFFGEGSRLTVL.

J is TRBJ1-1 and V is TRBV11-2, with D hard to call. The germline V gene has CDR1 SGHAT and CDR2 FQNNGV. V shed 5 bases and J shed 1 base, with 5 bases lying between them. CDR3 size: 12 residues. The CDR3 is CASSPGNTEAFF. DNA for the CDR3: TGTGCCAGCAGCCCCGGGAACACTGAAGCTTTCTTT.

The chain couples TRBV2 to TRBJ2-2; TRBD2 matches 7 bases. The CDR3 totals 16 residues. Germline trimming cut 6 bases from V and 4 bases from J; bases unmatched to any gene: 11. Looked up from germline, CDR1 is SNHLY and CDR2 is FYNNEI. CDR3 sequence reads: CASRPTSALSTGELFF. The CDR3 DNA reads TGTGCCAGCAGGCCAACTAGCGCCCTTAGCACCGGGGAGCTGTTTTTT.

This chain uses TRBV5-1 with TRBJ1-1; 7 bases fit TRBD1. Trimming took 4 bases from V and 5 from J; bases not matched to a gene: 8. From germline, CDR1 is SGHRS and CDR2 YFSETQ. The CDR3 has 14 amino acids. The CDR3 DNA reads TGCGCCAGCAGCGAAGGGGGCGCTTCAACTGAAGCTTTCTTT. This gives the protein CASSEGGASTEAFF.

This clone came up a few times. The identical CDR3 is also encoded by other nucleotide sequences in the sample. V and J are TRBV18 and TRBJ2-2; no firm D call. Germline V lookup: CDR1 KGHSH, CDR2 LQKENI. V dropped 1 base and J dropped 5 bases, with 2 bases sitting between them. This CDR3 comprises 12 residues. As DNA, the CDR3 is TGTGCCAGCTCACCACGGACCGGGGAGCTGTTTTTT. Residues: CASSPRTGELFF.

The chain joins TRBV5-6 to TRBJ2-5; 15 bases fit TRBD2. The ends lost 4 bases at V and 5 bases at J; junction bases unmatched: 6. Germline values: CDR1 SGHDT, CDR2 YYEEEE. The CDR3 has 16 residues. The CDR3 DNA reads as TGTGCCAGCAGCCTAGGACTAGCGGGAGGGCATGAGACCCAGTACTTC. It codes for CASSLGLAGGHETQYF.

This rearrangement joins TRBV6-6 to TRBJ2-7, with unresolved D. This CDR3 is 11 amino acids long. Trimming stripped 6 bases from V and 7 bases from J, with 10 bases between. Germline assignment: CDR1 MNHNY and CDR2 SVGAGI (reference sequence). CDR3 sequence: CASRGGFEQYF. As DNA, the CDR3 is TGTGCCAGCAGGGGCGGATTTGAGCAGTACTTC.

The chain has TRBV5-4 and TRBJ2-1, with D possibly being TRBD2 (6 bases). CDR1 is SGHNT, CDR2 YYREEE, per germline (reference sequence). This CDR3 contains 16 residues. V lost 2 bases to trimming and J lost 4 bases, with 16 bases between them. The CDR3 loop is CASSFKKAGTYNEQFF. Here the CDR3 DNA reads TGTGCCAGCAGCTTCAAAAAGGCGGGAACATACAATGAGCAGTTCTTC.

The chain has TRBV19 and TRBJ2-3; 7 nucleotides align to TRBD2. The CDR3 is 14 residues long. Trimming removed 7 bases from V and 0 bases from J; junction bases left unmatched: 4. Germline V lookup: CDR1 LNHDA, CDR2 SQIVND (reference sequence). CDR3 in amino acids: CASTLSGSTDTQYF. CDR3 coding DNA: TGTGCCAGTACCCTTAGCGGGAGCACAGATACGCAGTATTTT.

The J gene is TRBJ2-1, the V gene TRBV5-1, with a possible D match to TRBD2 (5 bases). There are 15 residues in the CDR3. Looked up from germline, CDR1 is SGHRS and CDR2 is YFSETQ. V lost 1 base, J lost 0 bases, and 8 bases lay in between. CDR3 residues: CASSLQAASYNEQFF. CDR3 bases: TGCGCCAGCAGCTTGCAAGCGGCCTCCTACAATGAGCAGTTCTTC.

This clone was detected only a few times. The chain couples TRBV11-1 to TRBJ2-1; 11 bases agree with TRBD2. V lost 5 bases, J lost 7 bases, and 7 bases stayed unmatched. Germline values: CDR1 SGHAT, CDR2 FQDESV (reference sequence). CDR3 size: 15 residues. The CDR3 DNA reads TGTGCCAGCAGCCGACTAAGGACTAGCGGGAATGAGCAGTTCTTC. This translates into CASSRLRTSGNEQFF. Looking up the rest from reference TRBV11-1 and TRBJ2-1 gives the full variable domain: EAEVAQSPRYKITEKSQAVAFWCDPISGHATLYWYRQILGQGPELLVQFQDESVVDDSQLPKDRFSAERLKGVDSTLKIQPAELGDSAMYLCASSRLRTSGNEQFFGPGTRLTVL.

With regard to this clone: A much bigger clone sits one base away, suggesting this may be a read error. V usage is TRBV11-2 and J usage is TRBJ2-2, with 8 bases lining up with TRBD1. Trimming removed 1 base from V and 5 bases from J; junction bases left unmatched: 3. The CDR3 spans 15 residues. Germline CDR1 SGHAT, CDR2 FQNNGV. The CDR3 protein is CASSLGTGKTGELFF. For the CDR3, the DNA is TGTGCCAGCAGCTTAGGGACAGGGAAAACCGGGGAGCTGTTTTTT.

This chain uses TRBV11-3 with TRBJ1-1; no definite D call. The ends were cut back, 4 bases at V and 1 base at J, with 13 bases in the middle. The CDR3 is 15 residues long. In germline, CDR1 is SGHNT, CDR2 YENEEA. The CDR3 bases are TGTGCCAGCAGCTCAACCAACCAAGGGAACACTGAAGCTTTCTTT. The encoded protein is CASSSTNQGNTEAFF.

This chain uses TRBV9 with TRBJ2-3, with no clear D. Germline CDR1 is SGDLS and CDR2 is YYNGEE. V lost 0 bases and J lost 2, with 13 bases in between. The CDR3 contains 16 residues. The CDR3 coding sequence is TGTGCCAGCAGCGTAGGGTTGCTGAAACACACAGATACGCAGTATTTT. It encodes CASSVGLLKHTDTQYF.

There are a few counts of this clone. The V and J genes are TRBV7-8 and TRBJ1-4; D possibly corresponds to TRBD1 (6 bases). Trimming took 6 bases from V and 6 from J, leaving 14 bases between them. Germline assignment: CDR1 SGHVS and CDR2 FQNEAQ. The CDR3 is made up of 14 amino acids. The chain's CDR3 is CASSIGGGDEKLFF. Here the CDR3 DNA reads TGTGCCAGCAGTATAGGCGGGGGCGATGAAAAACTGTTTTTT.

The rearrangement links TRBV6-5 to TRBJ2-1, with TRBD2 matching over 8 bases. CDR1 MNHEY and CDR2 SVGAGI come from the germline V gene. Trimming took 4 bases from V and 7 from J; bases not matched to a gene: 9. This CDR3 spans 15 amino acids. This CDR3 is CASSSITRGRNEQFF. The CDR3 nucleotides read TGTGCCAGCAGTTCAATTACCCGCGGGAGGAATGAGCAGTTCTTC.

The chain carries TRBV5-1 and TRBJ1-2, with D possibly being TRBD1 (5 bases). Germline-derived CDR1 and CDR2 are SGHRS and YFSETQ. Trimming took 1 base from V and 4 from J, leaving 17 bases between them. CDR3 size: 16 residues. The DNA of the CDR3 is TGCGCCAGCAGCTTGAATCCCGGGAAGGGGATCTATGGCTACACCTTC. Amino acid sequence: CASSLNPGKGIYGYTF.

V and J are TRBV27 and TRBJ2-5; D call uncertain. The CDR3 sequence is 12 residues long. Deletions cut 8 bases from V and 4 bases from J, with 11 bases between. CDR1 and CDR2 (germline): MNHEY, SMNVEV (reference sequence). The chain's CDR3 is CASSVSGETQYF. CDR3 nucleotides: TGTGCCAGCTCGGTTTCCGGAGAGACCCAGTACTTC.

The genes are TRBV4-1 and TRBJ2-7; D unclear. The germline CDR1 and CDR2 sequences are MGHRA and YSYEKL. Deletions cut 4 bases from V and 2 bases from J, with 12 bases between. This CDR3 has 14 residues. The CDR3 loop reads CASSLFHATYEQYF. In nucleotides, the CDR3 is TGCGCCAGCAGCCTTTTCCATGCCACCTACGAGCAGTACTTC.

J is TRBJ1-2 and V is TRBV4-1; D is uncertain. Trimming took 5 bases from V and 4 from J, leaving 20 bases between them. The CDR3 consists of 16 residues. Per the germline V gene, CDR1 is MGHRA and CDR2 is YSYEKL. CDR3 nucleotides: TGCGCCAGCAGCATGAACAAGAACCGAAAGACCTATGGCTACACCTTC. Translation gives CASSMNKNRKTYGYTF.